The 28 T cell receptor beta chains listed next were all sequenced from one sample in a study of blood T cells in healthy people across ages. For the second PCR, which ran for about 6 to 11 cycles, a sample-barcoded 5' primer and a J-beta primer mix were used. TCRdb reprocessed the 5' RACE reads with MiXCR, giving one entry per CDR3 protein. In the table there are around 2 million distinct CDR3 sequences, about two fifths of which are singletons. The sequenced sample was blood. These receptors all come from a human donor in good health.

The J gene is TRBJ2-3, the V gene TRBV12-3 or TRBV12-4, with D maybe TRBD2 (6 bases). Trimming took 1 base from V and 5 from J, leaving 13 bases between them. The CDR3 covers 15 residues. This CDR3 is CASSLVAGTEDTQYF. DNA for the CDR3: TGTGCCAGCAGTTTAGTTGCGGGGACGGAAGATACGCAGTATTTT.

This clonotype has just a few counts. The CDR3 bases are TGCAGTGCTGTTATCGCGTTAGGCCAGCCCCAGCATTTT. Translated, it gives CSAVIALGQPQHF. V is TRBV20-1 and J is TRBJ1-5; no clear D. From germline, CDR1 is DFQATT and CDR2 SNEGSKA (reference sequence). This CDR3 region has 13 residues. Trimming shortened V by 5 bases and J by 7 bases, and 15 bases separated the two germline ends.

This chain links TRBV2 with TRBJ2-2; 8 bases match TRBD2. The germline V gene has CDR1 SNHLY and CDR2 FYNNEI. This CDR3 spans 15 amino acids. Trimming cost V 4 bases and J 6 bases; bases outside gene matches: 7. This CDR3 is CASSGKSGGPGELFF. The CDR3 DNA follows: TGTGCCAGCAGTGGGAAAAGCGGGGGCCCCGGGGAGCTGTTTTTT.

The chain has TRBV28 and TRBJ2-7; a weak D match, TRBD2 (6 bases). Germline CDR1 is MDHEN and CDR2 is SYDVKM. There are 12 residues in the CDR3. V was clipped by 10 bases and J by 3 bases, with 13 bases between them. The CDR3 is CATHGTVYEQYF. The DNA of the CDR3 is TGTGCCACCCATGGGACTGTCTACGAGCAGTACTTC.

This clonotype has just a few counts. The chain links TRBV20-1 to TRBJ1-5; tentatively, D is TRBD1 (5 bases). The CDR3 runs to 14 residues. Deletions cut 6 bases from V and 4 bases from J, with 16 bases between. Germline CDR1 is DFQATT and CDR2 is SNEGSKA (reference sequence). CDR3: CSAPGRTRNQPQHF. CDR3 nucleotides: TGCAGTGCCCCGGGGCGGACCAGGAATCAGCCCCAGCATTTT.

This clonotype occurred once. The chain combines TRBV4-3 with TRBJ1-1, with 7 bases identical to TRBD1. The germline CDR1 and CDR2 sequences are LGHNA and YSLEER. V gave up 0 bases and J gave up 1 base; unmatched junction bases: 11. The CDR3 sequence is 18 residues long. This CDR3 reads CASSQDPGQALGNTEAFF. DNA for the CDR3: TGCGCCAGCAGCCAAGACCCCGGACAGGCCTTAGGGAACACTGAAGCTTTCTTT.

The chain links TRBV9 to TRBJ1-2; possible D gene TRBD1, 5 bases. Trimming shortened V by 2 bases and J by 4 bases, and 18 bases separated the two germline ends. Germline V lookup: CDR1 SGDLS, CDR2 YYNGEE. The CDR3 contains 16 residues. Here the CDR3 reads CASSVPSIRDAYGYTF. The CDR3 nucleotides are TGTGCCAGCAGCGTTCCCTCGATCAGGGATGCCTATGGCTACACCTTC.

The V and J genes are TRBV7-2 and TRBJ1-5, with D uncertain. The germline V gene has CDR1 SGHTA and CDR2 FQGNSA. V lost 7 bases to trimming and J lost 1 base, with 8 bases between them. CDR3 length equals 13 residues. The CDR3 region has the DNA TGTGCCAGCACTAGGGAGAGCAATCAGCCCCAGCATTTT. Translation: CASTRESNQPQHF.

With regard to this clonotype: It may be a read error: a sequence one base away is much more abundant. This chain joins TRBV7-2 and TRBJ2-5, with D possibly matching TRBD2 (5 bases). The V gene lost 0 bases and the J gene lost 7 bases, with 12 bases spanning the gap. Germline CDR1 is SGHTA and CDR2 is FQGNSA. This CDR3 has 14 residues. CDR3 bases: TGTGCCAGCAGCTTAGCGCCTAGCTCAGGGACCCAGTACTTC. Residues: CASSLAPSSGTQYF.

Turning to this clonotype: Its ends do not fully match the called genes, so a read error is possible. The gene calls are TRBV12-3 or TRBV12-4 and TRBJ1-2, with 9 nucleotides matching TRBD1. CDR3 length equals 15 residues. The CDR3 sequence: CASSATRDREYGYTF. CDR3 nucleotide sequence: TGCGCCAGCAGTGCCACACGGGACAGGGAGTATGGCTACACCTTC.

This clonotype was recorded many times. J is TRBJ2-7 and V is TRBV28; 10 nucleotides match TRBD1. CDR1 is MDHEN, CDR2 SYDVKM, per germline. V lost 8 bases, J lost 2 bases, and 12 bases stayed unmatched. The CDR3 sequence is 16 residues long. The CDR3 DNA reads TGTGCCAGCCCCCCGACAGGGGGCCAAACGGCCTACGAGCAGTACTTC. It specifies CASPPTGGQTAYEQYF. The whole variable domain, filled in from reference TRBV28 and TRBJ2-7, reads DVKVTQSSRYLVKRTGEKVFLECVQDMDHENMFWYRQDPGLGLRLIYFSYDVKMKEKGDIPEGYSVSREKKERFSLILESASTNQTSMYLCASPPTGGQTAYEQYFGPGTRLTVT.

Points on this clonotype: A read error may produce the germline difference seen at one junction end. The gene calls are TRBV11-1 and TRBJ2-3, with D possibly TRBD1 on 5 matching bases. The CDR3 loop spans 13 amino acids. Germline CDR1 and CDR2: SGHAT and FQDESV (reference sequence). CDR3 sequence: CTSSPAPRTTQYF. In DNA, the CDR3 is TGTACCAGCAGCCCCGCCCCCAGGACAACGCAGTATTTT.

The chain uses TRBV28 and TRBJ2-3; D possibly corresponds to TRBD1 (6 bases). The CDR3 loop spans 16 amino acids. The ends were cut back, 4 bases at V and 5 bases at J, with 19 bases in the middle. CDR1 and CDR2 (germline): MDHEN, SYDVKM. The CDR3 coding sequence is TGTGCCAGCAGTTCCCCCAGGACGAGGGGACAAGATACGCAGTATTTT. Translation: CASSSPRTRGQDTQYF.

Ten or more counts support this clonotype. One junction end does not reproduce the germline sequence, and a read error may be involved. The chain has TRBV5-1 and TRBJ1-1; D remains unclear. Germline values: CDR1 SGHRS, CDR2 YFSETQ. The CDR3 sequence is 14 residues long. CDR3 bases: TGTGCCAGCAGTTTATCCCCGGGGAACACTGAAGCTTTCTTT. Translation: CASSLSPGNTEAFF.

This clonotype was counted only a few times. CDR3 loop: CASSGRGLETQYF. CDR3 DNA sequence: TGTGCCAGCAGTGGCAGGGGGCTAGAGACCCAGTACTTC. V gene TRBV27 combines with J gene TRBJ2-5; TRBD1 agrees at 8 bases. Germline CDR1 and CDR2: MNHEY and SMNVEV (reference sequence). The V gene end was trimmed by 5 bases and the J gene end by 4 bases; junction bases not matched to a gene: 3. The CDR3 sequence is 13 residues long.

This clonotype appeared a few times. The CDR3 region is CSVVGGWGYGYTF. The DNA of the CDR3 is TGCAGCGTTGTCGGGGGATGGGGCTATGGCTACACCTTC. The V and J genes are TRBV29-1 and TRBJ1-2; maybe TRBD1 (5 bases). The CDR3 has 13 residues. The germline V gene has CDR1 SQVTM and CDR2 ANQGSEA. V gave up 4 bases and J gave up 4 bases, with 13 bases separating them.

This clonotype has just a few counts. The chain employs TRBV7-2 and TRBJ2-3, with no clear D. Germline CDR1 reads SGHTA; CDR2 reads FQGNSA. CDR3 length equals 14 residues. Trimming took off 1 base at V and 3 bases at J, with 8 bases between the two ends. In nucleotides, the CDR3 is TGTGCCAGCAGCTTAGTCGACAAGACAGATACGCAGTATTTT. Amino acid sequence: CASSLVDKTDTQYF.

The chain joins TRBV4-2 to TRBJ2-7; 7 positions agree with TRBD1. Germline lookup yields CDR1 LGHNA and CDR2 YNFKEQ. J gave up 3 bases and V 0 bases, and 5 bases lay outside the gene matches. The CDR3 sequence is 15 residues long. CDR3 residues: CASSQESTGFYEQYF. CDR3 sequence (DNA): TGTGCCAGCAGCCAAGAATCGACAGGGTTCTACGAGCAGTACTTC.

CDR3 DNA sequence: TGTGCCAGCAGACTGGTGAACACTGAAGCTTTCTTT. Translating gives CASRLVNTEAFF. J is TRBJ1-1 and V is TRBV7-9; no firm D call. The V and J ends lost 6 bases and 0 bases respectively, with 5 bases between them. The CDR3 runs 12 residues. In germline, CDR1 is SEHNR, CDR2 FQNEAQ (reference sequence).

This clonotype occurred once. The CDR3 DNA reads TGTGCCAGCAGCCAAGTCCAGTACTCTGGAAACACCATATATTTT. Protein: CASSQVQYSGNTIYF. The chain employs TRBV4-2 and TRBJ1-3; no firm D call. Germline V gene data show CDR1 as LGHNA and CDR2 as YNFKEQ. There are 15 residues in the CDR3. Trimming took off 1 base at V and 0 bases at J, with 7 bases between the two ends.

The chain employs TRBV6-2 or TRBV6-3 and TRBJ2-3, with D possibly TRBD2 on 5 matching bases. This CDR3 has 15 amino acids. The germline CDR1 and CDR2 sequences are MNHEY and SVGEGT. With 2 bases removed from V and 6 bases from J, the gap between germline ends came to 15 bases. The chain's CDR3 is CASSYGRLATDTQYF. As DNA, the CDR3 is TGTGCCAGCAGTTACGGCCGGCTAGCCACGGATACGCAGTATTTT.

A few counts support this clonotype. This chain's CDR3 is CASSLLPGTGQETQYF. The CDR3, as DNA: TGTGCCAGCAGTTTGCTACCAGGGACAGGACAAGAGACCCAGTACTTC. V and J are TRBV27 and TRBJ2-5; TRBD1 matches at 8 bases. This CDR3 spans 16 amino acids. Losses at the gene ends were 3 bases for V and 2 bases for J; bases not matched to a gene: 8. Germline V lookup: CDR1 MNHEY, CDR2 SMNVEV (reference sequence).

V gene TRBV12-3 or TRBV12-4 combines with J gene TRBJ2-1; 8 positions match TRBD2. V lost 5 bases to trimming and J lost 9 bases; unmatched junction nucleotides: 12. This CDR3 is built from 15 residues. The CDR3 nucleotides are TGTGCCAGCAGTCTCCCGGGGGGGCTGCAGGGTGAGCAGTTCTTC. It encodes CASSLPGGLQGEQFF.

This clonotype was seen a single time. The rearrangement uses TRBV5-1 and TRBJ1-1; 8 nucleotides line up with TRBD1. In germline, CDR1 is SGHRS, CDR2 YFSETQ. The CDR3 spans 15 residues. With 4 bases clipped from V and 3 bases from J, the junction kept 8 bases outside the gene matches. CDR3 nucleotide sequence: TGCGCCAGCAGCGGAAGGACAGGGAGGGACACTGAAGCTTTCTTT. Its protein is CASSGRTGRDTEAFF.

This chain uses TRBV20-1 with TRBJ2-1; D remains unclear. The CDR3 runs 13 residues. Germline values: CDR1 DFQATT, CDR2 SNEGSKA (reference sequence). Deletions cut 4 bases from V and 6 bases from J, with 13 bases between. The CDR3, as DNA: TGCAGTGCTACTAAAAGAGAACTCAATGAGCAGTTCTTC. Translation gives CSATKRELNEQFF.

V usage is TRBV6-1 and J usage is TRBJ2-6; D gene ambiguous. The CDR3 covers 15 residues. The germline V gene encodes CDR1 MNHNS and CDR2 SASEGT. Trimming removed 11 bases from V and 2 bases from J, with 16 bases in between. The CDR3 sequence is CAAIGVDPGANVLTF. The CDR3 DNA follows: TGTGCCGCTATAGGAGTAGACCCTGGGGCCAACGTCCTGACTTTC.

This clonotype came up once. The chain combines TRBV12-3 or TRBV12-4 with TRBJ1-2, with a possible D match to TRBD1 (5 bases). CDR3 length: 15 residues. V shed 5 bases and J shed 4 bases, with 17 bases lying between them. The CDR3 loop reads CASSEGQTSSYGYTF. For the CDR3, the DNA is TGTGCCAGCAGTGAAGGACAAACTTCCTCCTATGGCTACACCTTC.

This clonotype was detected ten times or more. The genes are TRBV7-2 and TRBJ2-5; the match to TRBD2 covers 9 bases. The J segment lost 5 bases and the V segment lost 1 base, leaving 11 bases of the junction unmatched. Germline V gene lookup returns CDR1 SGHTA and CDR2 FQGNSA. The CDR3 runs to 17 residues. The CDR3 protein is CASSLVVPSGVGETQYF. The CDR3 coding sequence is TGTGCCAGCAGCTTAGTAGTTCCTAGCGGGGTAGGGGAGACCCAGTACTTC.